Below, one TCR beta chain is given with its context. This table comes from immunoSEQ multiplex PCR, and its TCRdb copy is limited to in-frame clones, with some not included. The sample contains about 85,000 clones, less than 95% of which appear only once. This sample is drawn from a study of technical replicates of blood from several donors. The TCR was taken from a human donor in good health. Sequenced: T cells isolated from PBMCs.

The CDR3 reads CASSQDQGSSSYNEQFF. The CDR3 DNA follows: TGCGCCAGCAGCCAAGATCAGGGCTCTAGCTCCTACAATGAGCAGTTCTTC. The chain uses TRBV4-3 and TRBJ2-1; the D gene is possibly TRBD1 (5 bases). The CDR3 sequence is 17 residues long. V was shortened by 0 bases and J by 0 bases, with 12 bases between the two germline ends. CDR1 and CDR2 from the germline V gene are LGHNA and YSLEER.